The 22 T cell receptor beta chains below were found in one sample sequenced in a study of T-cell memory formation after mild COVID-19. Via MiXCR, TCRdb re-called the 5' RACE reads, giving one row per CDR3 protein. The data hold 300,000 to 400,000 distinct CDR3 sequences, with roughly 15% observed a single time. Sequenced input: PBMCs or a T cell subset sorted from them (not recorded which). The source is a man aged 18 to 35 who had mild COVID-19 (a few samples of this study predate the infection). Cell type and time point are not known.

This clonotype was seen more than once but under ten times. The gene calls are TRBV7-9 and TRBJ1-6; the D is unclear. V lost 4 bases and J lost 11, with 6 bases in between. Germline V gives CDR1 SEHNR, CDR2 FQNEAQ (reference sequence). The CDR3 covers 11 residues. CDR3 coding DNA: TGTGCCAGCAGCTCCCTCCCACCCCTCCACTTT. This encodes CASSSLPPLHF.

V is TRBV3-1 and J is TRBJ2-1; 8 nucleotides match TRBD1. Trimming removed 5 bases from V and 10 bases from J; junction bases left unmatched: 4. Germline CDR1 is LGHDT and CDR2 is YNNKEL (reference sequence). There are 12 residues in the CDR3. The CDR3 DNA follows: TGTGCCAGCAGCTCAGGGGGCCGGGAGCAGTTCTTC. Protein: CASSSGGREQFF.

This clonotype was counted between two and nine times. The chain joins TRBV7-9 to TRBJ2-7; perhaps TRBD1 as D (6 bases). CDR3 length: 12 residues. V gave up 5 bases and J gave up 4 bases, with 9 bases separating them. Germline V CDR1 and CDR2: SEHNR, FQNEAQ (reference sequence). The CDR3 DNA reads TGTGCCAGCAGCCTGGGACAATACGAGCAGTACGTC. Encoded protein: CASSLGQYEQYV.

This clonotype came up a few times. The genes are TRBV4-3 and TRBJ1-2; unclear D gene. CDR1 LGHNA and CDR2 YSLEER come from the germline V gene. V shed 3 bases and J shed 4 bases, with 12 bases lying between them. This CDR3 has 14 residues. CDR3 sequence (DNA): TGCGCCAGCAGCCAGGGTGGTTATCTCTATGGCTACACCTTC. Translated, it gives CASSQGGYLYGYTF.

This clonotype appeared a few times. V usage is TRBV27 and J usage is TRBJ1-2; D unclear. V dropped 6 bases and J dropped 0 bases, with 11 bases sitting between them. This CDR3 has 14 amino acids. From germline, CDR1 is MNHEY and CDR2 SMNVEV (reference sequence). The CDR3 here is CASSSRAPNYGYTF. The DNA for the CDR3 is TGTGCCAGCAGCTCGAGGGCCCCTAACTATGGCTACACCTTC.

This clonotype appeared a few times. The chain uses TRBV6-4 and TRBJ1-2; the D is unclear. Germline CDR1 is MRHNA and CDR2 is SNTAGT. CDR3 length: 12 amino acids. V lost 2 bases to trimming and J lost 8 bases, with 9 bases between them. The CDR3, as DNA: TGTGCCAGCAGTGACCCGGGGAGAGGCTACACCTTC. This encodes CASSDPGRGYTF.

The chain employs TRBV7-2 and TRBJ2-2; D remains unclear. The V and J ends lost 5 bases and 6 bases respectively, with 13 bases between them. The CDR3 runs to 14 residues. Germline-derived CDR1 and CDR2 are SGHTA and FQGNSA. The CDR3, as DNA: TGTGCCAGCAGCACCTCCGTCGGGTCCGGGGAGCTGTTTTTT. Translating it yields CASSTSVGSGELFF.

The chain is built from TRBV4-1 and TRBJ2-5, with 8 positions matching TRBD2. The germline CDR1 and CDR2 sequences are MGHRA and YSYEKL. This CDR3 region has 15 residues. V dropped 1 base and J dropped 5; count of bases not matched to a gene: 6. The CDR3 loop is CASSQVGTSWETQYF. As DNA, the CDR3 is TGCGCCAGCAGCCAAGTAGGGACTAGTTGGGAGACCCAGTACTTC.

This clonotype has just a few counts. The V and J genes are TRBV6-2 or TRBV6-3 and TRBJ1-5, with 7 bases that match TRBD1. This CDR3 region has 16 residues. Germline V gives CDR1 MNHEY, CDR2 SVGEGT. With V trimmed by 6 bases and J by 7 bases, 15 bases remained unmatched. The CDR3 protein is CASRPTGEGAWQPQHF. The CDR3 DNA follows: TGTGCCAGCAGACCTACAGGTGAGGGGGCCTGGCAGCCCCAGCATTTT.

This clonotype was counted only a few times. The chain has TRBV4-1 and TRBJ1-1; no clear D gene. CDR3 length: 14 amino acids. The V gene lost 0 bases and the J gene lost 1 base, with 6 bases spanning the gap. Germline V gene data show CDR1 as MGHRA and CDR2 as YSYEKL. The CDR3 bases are TGCGCCAGCAGCCAAGACGGGAAGAACACTGAAGCTTTCTTT. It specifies CASSQDGKNTEAFF.

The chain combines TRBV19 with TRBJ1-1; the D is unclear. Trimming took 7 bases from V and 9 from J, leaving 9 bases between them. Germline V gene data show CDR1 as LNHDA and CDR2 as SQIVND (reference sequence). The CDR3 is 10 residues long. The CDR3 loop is CASIQQQAFF. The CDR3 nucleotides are TGTGCCAGTATCCAACAACAAGCTTTCTTT. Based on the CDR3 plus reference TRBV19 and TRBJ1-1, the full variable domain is DGGITQSPKYLFRKEGQNVTLSCEQNLNHDAMYWYRQDPGQGLRLIYYSQIVNDFQKGDIAEGYSVSREKKESFPLTVTSAQKNPTAFYLCASIQQQAFFGQGTRLTVV.

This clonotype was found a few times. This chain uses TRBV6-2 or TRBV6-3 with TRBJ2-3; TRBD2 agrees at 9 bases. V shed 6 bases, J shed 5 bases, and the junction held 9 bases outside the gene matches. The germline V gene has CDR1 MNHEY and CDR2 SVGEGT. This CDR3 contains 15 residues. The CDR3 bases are TGTGCCAGCAGGGAATTTAGCGGGGGCCGAGATACGCAGTATTTT. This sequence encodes CASREFSGGRDTQYF.

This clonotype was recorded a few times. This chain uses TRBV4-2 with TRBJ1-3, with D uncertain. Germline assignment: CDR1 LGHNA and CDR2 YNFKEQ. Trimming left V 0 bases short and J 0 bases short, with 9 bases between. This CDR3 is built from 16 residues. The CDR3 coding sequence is TGTGCCAGCAGCCAAGATTCTGTAGACTCTGGAAACACCATATATTTT. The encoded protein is CASSQDSVDSGNTIYF.

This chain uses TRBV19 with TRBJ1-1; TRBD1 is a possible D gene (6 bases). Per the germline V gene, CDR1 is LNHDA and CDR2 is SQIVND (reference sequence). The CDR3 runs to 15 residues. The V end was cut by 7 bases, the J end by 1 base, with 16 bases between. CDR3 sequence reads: CASKELGTTNTEAFF. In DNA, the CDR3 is TGTGCCAGTAAAGAATTGGGGACAACGAACACTGAAGCTTTCTTT. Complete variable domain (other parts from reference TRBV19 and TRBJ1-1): DGGITQSPKYLFRKEGQNVTLSCEQNLNHDAMYWYRQDPGQGLRLIYYSQIVNDFQKGDIAEGYSVSREKKESFPLTVTSAQKNPTAFYLCASKELGTTNTEAFFGQGTRLTVV.

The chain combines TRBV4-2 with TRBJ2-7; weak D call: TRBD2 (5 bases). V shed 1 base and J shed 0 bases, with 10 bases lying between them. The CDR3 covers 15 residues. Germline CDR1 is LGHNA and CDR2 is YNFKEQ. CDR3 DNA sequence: TGTGCCAGCAGCCAAGTTGGCGGGCCCTCCTACGAGCAGTACTTC. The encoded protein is CASSQVGGPSYEQYF.

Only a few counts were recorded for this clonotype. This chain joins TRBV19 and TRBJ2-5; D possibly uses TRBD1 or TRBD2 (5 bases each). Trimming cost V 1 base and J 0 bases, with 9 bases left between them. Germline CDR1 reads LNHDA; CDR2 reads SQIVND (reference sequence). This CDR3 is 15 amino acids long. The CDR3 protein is CASSIGDGYQETQYF. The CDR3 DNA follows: TGTGCCAGTAGTATAGGGGACGGGTACCAAGAGACCCAGTACTTC.

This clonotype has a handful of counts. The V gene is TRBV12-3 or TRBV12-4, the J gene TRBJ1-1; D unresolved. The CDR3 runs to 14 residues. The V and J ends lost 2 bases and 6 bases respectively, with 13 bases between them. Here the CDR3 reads CASSLFTVPPEAFF. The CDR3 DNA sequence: TGTGCCAGCAGTTTATTCACGGTTCCCCCTGAAGCTTTCTTT.

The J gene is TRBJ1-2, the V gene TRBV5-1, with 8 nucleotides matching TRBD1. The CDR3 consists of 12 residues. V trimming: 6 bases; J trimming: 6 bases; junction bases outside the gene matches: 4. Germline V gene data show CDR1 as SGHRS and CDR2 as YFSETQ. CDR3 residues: CASTKDRDGYTF. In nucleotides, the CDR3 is TGCGCCAGCACGAAGGACAGGGATGGCTACACCTTC.

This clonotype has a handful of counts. CDR3 region: CSFGWGGVNNEQFF. For the CDR3, the DNA is TGCAGCTTTGGGTGGGGGGGCGTAAACAATGAGCAGTTCTTC. This chain joins TRBV29-1 and TRBJ2-1, with D perhaps matching TRBD2 (7 bases). Trimming stripped 8 bases from V and 5 bases from J, with 19 bases between. There are 14 residues in the CDR3. Germline CDR1 SQVTM, CDR2 ANQGSEA.

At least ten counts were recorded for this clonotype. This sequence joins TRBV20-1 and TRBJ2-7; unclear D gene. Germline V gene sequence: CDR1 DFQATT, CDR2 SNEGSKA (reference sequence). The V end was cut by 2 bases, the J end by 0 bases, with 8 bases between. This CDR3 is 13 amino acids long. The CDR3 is CSARHPGSYEQYV. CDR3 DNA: TGCAGTGCTAGACACCCGGGCTCCTACGAGCAGTACGTC.

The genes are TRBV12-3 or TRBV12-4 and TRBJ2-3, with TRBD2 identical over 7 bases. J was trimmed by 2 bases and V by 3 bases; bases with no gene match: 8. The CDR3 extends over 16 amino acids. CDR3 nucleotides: TGTGCCAGCAGTTTGTGGCTAGCGGAGTACACAGATACGCAGTATTTT. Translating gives CASSLWLAEYTDTQYF.

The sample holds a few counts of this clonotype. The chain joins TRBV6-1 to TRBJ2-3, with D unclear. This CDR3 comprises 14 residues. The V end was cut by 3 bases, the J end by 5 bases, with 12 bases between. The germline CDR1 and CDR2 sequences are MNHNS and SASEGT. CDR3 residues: CASSDLASRDTQYF. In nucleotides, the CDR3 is TGTGCCAGCAGTGACCTGGCCAGTCGAGATACGCAGTATTTT.